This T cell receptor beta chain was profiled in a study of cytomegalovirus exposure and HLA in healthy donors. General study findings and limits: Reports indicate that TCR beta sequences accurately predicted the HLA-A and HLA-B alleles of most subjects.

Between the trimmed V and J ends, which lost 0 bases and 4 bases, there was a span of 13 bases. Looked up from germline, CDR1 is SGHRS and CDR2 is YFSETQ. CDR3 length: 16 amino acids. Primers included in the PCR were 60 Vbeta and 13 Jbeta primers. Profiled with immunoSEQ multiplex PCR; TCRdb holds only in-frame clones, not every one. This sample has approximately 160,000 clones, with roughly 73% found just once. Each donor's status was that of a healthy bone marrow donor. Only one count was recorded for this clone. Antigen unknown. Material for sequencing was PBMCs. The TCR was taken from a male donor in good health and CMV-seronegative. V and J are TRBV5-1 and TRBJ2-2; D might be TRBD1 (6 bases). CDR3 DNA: TGCGCCAGCAGCTTGGTTGGCAGGGGCGGCACCGGGGAGCTGTTTTTT. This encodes CASSLVGRGGTGELFF. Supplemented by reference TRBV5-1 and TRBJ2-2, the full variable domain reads KAGVTQTPRYLIKTRGQQVTLSCSPISGHRSVSWYQQTPGQGLQFLFEYFSETQRNKGNFPGRFSGRQFSNSRSEMNVSTLELGDSALYLCASSLVGRGGTGELFFGEGSRLTVL.